This T cell receptor (beta chain) derives from a study of blood T cell repertoires in COVID-19. The germline gives CDR1 SGHRS, CDR2 YFSETQ. The CDR3 totals 15 residues. Trimming removed 4 bases from V and 4 bases from J; junction bases left unmatched: 7. TCRdb's table, derived via immunoSEQ multiplex PCR, lists solely in-frame clones and lacks some. The repertoire holds roughly 65,000 clones, with just over 85% as singletons. The receptor was isolated from a middle-aged man with acute or convalescent COVID-19. Sample: peripheral blood. The chain couples TRBV5-1 to TRBJ1-1; TRBD1 agrees at 10 bases. The chain's CDR3 is CASSRKTGGGTEAFF. DNA of the CDR3: TGCGCCAGCAGCCGTAAGACAGGGGGCGGCACTGAAGCTTTCTTT.